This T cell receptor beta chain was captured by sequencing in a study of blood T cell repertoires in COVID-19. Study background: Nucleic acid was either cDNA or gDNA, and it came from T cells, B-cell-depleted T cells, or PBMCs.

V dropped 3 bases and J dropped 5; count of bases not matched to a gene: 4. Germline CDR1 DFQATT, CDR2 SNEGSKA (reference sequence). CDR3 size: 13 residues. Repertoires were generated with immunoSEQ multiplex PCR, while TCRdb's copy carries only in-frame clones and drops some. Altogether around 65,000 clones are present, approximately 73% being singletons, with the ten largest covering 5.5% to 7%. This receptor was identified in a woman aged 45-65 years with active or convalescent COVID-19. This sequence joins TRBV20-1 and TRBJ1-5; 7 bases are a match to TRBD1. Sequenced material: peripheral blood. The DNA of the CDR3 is TGCAGTGCTAGTTACCAGGGGGATCAGCCCCAGCATTTT. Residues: CSASYQGDQPQHF.